The 6 T cell receptor beta chains in this list originate from one sample, sequenced in a study of T cells after yellow fever vaccination. TCRdb recomputed calls from the 5' RACE reads with MiXCR, one row per CDR3 protein. Altogether around 610,000 distinct CDR3 sequences are present, approximately 12% being singletons, with the ten largest covering around 15%. The material was PBMCs, obtained on the day of the yellow fever booster vaccination. The receptors were gathered from a man in his thirties or forties who received the YFV17D yellow fever vaccine.

This sequence joins TRBV20-1 and TRBJ2-7; D gene uncertain. The V gene's germline CDR1 is DFQATT and CDR2 SNEGSKA (reference sequence). The germline V and J ends were trimmed by 3 bases and 2 bases, with 8 bases remaining between them. The CDR3 has 12 amino acids. The CDR3 region is CSASVLPYEQYF. CDR3 in DNA: TGCAGTGCTAGCGTTCTCCCCTACGAGCAGTACTTC.

The chain uses TRBV20-1 and TRBJ2-3; tentative D call: TRBD2 (5 bases). Trimming pared 8 bases from V and 4 bases from J, leaving 22 bases between. The CDR3 has 15 amino acids. CDR1 DFQATT and CDR2 SNEGSKA come from the germline V gene (reference sequence). The CDR3 nucleotides read TGCAGTATTAGTCGGGTTACTAGTTTTGCAGATACGCAGTATTTT. The encoded protein is CSISRVTSFADTQYF.

This chain links TRBV29-1 with TRBJ2-5; unclear D gene. Trimming pared 4 bases from V and 4 bases from J, leaving 13 bases between. Looked up from germline, CDR1 is SQVTM and CDR2 is ANQGSEA. This CDR3 spans 13 amino acids. The CDR3 sequence: CSVAGALRETQYF. The DNA of the CDR3 is TGCAGCGTTGCCGGAGCTCTCCGAGAGACCCAGTACTTC.

The chain carries TRBV20-1 and TRBJ2-4; 8 positions match TRBD1. Germline V gene data show CDR1 as DFQATT and CDR2 as SNEGSKA (reference sequence). The CDR3 length is 12 residues. With V trimmed by 4 bases and J by 5 bases, 1 base remained unmatched. DNA of the CDR3: TGCAGTGCTACAGGGGGCGAAAACATTCAGTACTTC. Its translation is CSATGGENIQYF.

The chain's CDR3 is CSASPSGRAVEQYF. CDR3 bases: TGCAGTGCTAGTCCTAGCGGGAGGGCCGTCGAGCAGTACTTC. The J gene is TRBJ2-7, the V gene TRBV20-1, with 12 positions matching TRBD2. Losses at the gene ends were 3 bases for V and 6 bases for J; bases not matched to a gene: 6. CDR1 is DFQATT and CDR2 is SNEGSKA in the germline V gene (reference sequence). The CDR3 totals 14 residues.

A remark on this clonotype: One base away lies a much larger clone, so this may be a sequencing read error. The chain has TRBV5-1 and TRBJ1-1; D may be TRBD1 (5 bases). Germline CDR1 SGHRS, CDR2 YFSETQ. The CDR3 has 15 amino acids. In DNA form, the CDR3 reads TGCGCCAGCAGCTTGGAGGGGTCGGAGTACACTGAAGCTCTCTTT. Protein sequence: CASSLEGSEYTEALF.